What follows are 16 T cell receptor beta chains derived from one specimen sequenced in a study of blood T cell repertoires in COVID-19. TCRdb keeps only in-frame clones here, not all; method: immunoSEQ multiplex PCR. Counted here are fewer than 150,000 clones, about 90% occurring once; the ten biggest clones make up 7.7%. The sequenced sample was peripheral blood. Receptor source: a human donor in a cohort sampled during active COVID-19.

The V call is TRBV6-5, the J call TRBJ1-5, with D perhaps matching TRBD1 (5 bases). The CDR3 length is 12 residues. In germline, CDR1 is MNHEY, CDR2 SVGAGI. V was shortened by 8 bases and J by 5 bases, with 10 bases between the two germline ends. The CDR3 DNA follows: TGTGCCAGCTGCGGGGACTATCAGCCCCAGCATTTT. Amino acid sequence: CASCGDYQPQHF.

The count of this clone is one. V and J are TRBV11-2 and TRBJ2-2; D is possibly TRBD1 (6 bases). Germline V gives CDR1 SGHAT, CDR2 FQNNGV. This CDR3 has 13 amino acids. Trimming removed 8 bases at V and 7 bases at J, with 14 bases between. CDR3 DNA sequence: TGTGCCAGCGGGGGCCCCTTCGACGGGGAGCTGTTTTTT. Amino acid sequence: CASGGPFDGELFF.

The rearrangement uses TRBV7-3 and TRBJ1-2; a possible D gene is TRBD1 (6 bases). The V gene's germline CDR1 is SGHTA and CDR2 FQGTGA. CDR3 size: 15 residues. Deletions cut 5 bases from V and 4 bases from J, with 17 bases between. CDR3 coding DNA: TGTGCCAGCAGCCCCGATTCGGGGGGCCTCTATGGCTACACCTTC. It translates to CASSPDSGGLYGYTF.

The J gene is TRBJ2-7, the V gene TRBV6-5, with D perhaps matching TRBD2 (5 bases). The V end was cut by 4 bases, the J end by 7 bases, with 14 bases between. The CDR3 is 13 residues long. The germline V gene encodes CDR1 MNHEY and CDR2 SVGAGI. The CDR3 region has the DNA TGTGCCAGCAGTTCTACTAGGGTCGGGGAGCAGTACTTC. This sequence encodes CASSSTRVGEQYF.

In this sample, this clone turned up a few times. The rearrangement links TRBV19 to TRBJ2-7; D is possibly TRBD1 (6 bases). Trimming cost V 2 bases and J 4 bases, with 18 bases left between them. Germline assignment: CDR1 LNHDA and CDR2 SQIVND (reference sequence). CDR3 length equals 16 residues. Here the CDR3 reads CASSIRGGTSQYEQYF. CDR3 DNA sequence: TGTGCCAGTAGTATAAGAGGGGGAACGTCCCAATACGAGCAGTACTTC.

The genes are TRBV27 and TRBJ2-6, with 7 bases aligning to TRBD1. Germline V lookup: CDR1 MNHEY, CDR2 SMNVEV (reference sequence). The CDR3 spans 16 residues. The V segment lost 2 bases and the J segment 8 bases; nucleotides outside the gene matches: 9. This chain's CDR3 is CASSLRGGVKTNVLTF. In DNA, the CDR3 is TGTGCCAGCAGTTTAAGAGGGGGCGTGAAGACCAACGTCCTGACTTTC.

This chain connects TRBV24-1 to TRBJ1-5; D not certain. CDR1 and CDR2 (germline): KGHDR, SFDVKD. The CDR3 spans 13 residues. Trimming removed 5 bases from V and 0 bases from J, with 4 bases in between. The CDR3 DNA follows: TGTGCCACCAGTGCTCTTAGCAATCAGCCCCAGCATTTT. It is translated as CATSALSNQPQHF.

This clone has just one count. The rearrangement joins TRBV18 to TRBJ2-5, with 9 bases matching TRBD1. The CDR3 is 12 amino acids. Germline V CDR1 and CDR2: KGHSH, LQKENI. V lost 11 bases and J lost 2; bases outside the gene matches: 3. The chain's CDR3 is CASGTGQETQYF. Written as DNA, the CDR3 is TGTGCCTCAGGGACAGGGCAAGAGACCCAGTACTTC.

CDR3 sequence reads: CASRTDSFSPLHF. As DNA, the CDR3 is TGTGCCAGCAGGACAGATTCGTTTTCACCCCTCCACTTT. The chain carries TRBV21-1 and TRBJ1-6; TRBD1, as called in the table, went unchecked against the DNA. TRBV21-1 is a documented pseudogene. The CDR3 is 13 amino acids.

The chain uses TRBV27 and TRBJ2-2; D unresolved. Trimming removed 7 bases at V and 5 bases at J, with 17 bases between. This CDR3 contains 15 residues. Germline V gene lookup returns CDR1 MNHEY and CDR2 SMNVEV (reference sequence). CDR3 sequence: CASIPNRSGTGELFF. The CDR3 nucleotides are TGTGCCAGCATCCCTAATCGGTCGGGTACCGGGGAGCTGTTTTTT.

The chain is built from TRBV6-5 and TRBJ2-3; 12 positions match TRBD1. The CDR3 is 15 residues long. Germline V CDR1 and CDR2: MNHEY, SVGAGI. Trimming at V came to 11 bases and at J to 6 bases, leaving 12 bases not matched to a gene. The CDR3 here is CAAAGTGGRIDTQYF. The CDR3, as DNA: TGTGCCGCCGCCGGGACAGGGGGCCGGATTGATACGCAGTATTTT.

CDR3 in amino acids: CASSLDPGQGYEQYF. DNA for the CDR3: TGTGCCAGCAGCTTGGACCCGGGACAGGGCTACGAGCAGTACTTC. The rearrangement uses TRBV11-3 and TRBJ2-7, with 9 bases lining up with TRBD1. Trimming took 3 bases from V and 3 from J; bases not matched to a gene: 6. CDR3 length equals 15 residues. Germline assignment: CDR1 SGHNT and CDR2 YENEEA.

The rearrangement uses TRBV19 and TRBJ2-3, with 7 bases lining up with TRBD2. V dropped 4 bases and J dropped 4; count of bases not matched to a gene: 11. This CDR3 is built from 16 residues. The germline V gene has CDR1 LNHDA and CDR2 SQIVND (reference sequence). DNA of the CDR3: TGTGCCAGTAGTAAAGAGCGGAGCGGGGTCGCAGATACGCAGTATTTT. This sequence encodes CASSKERSGVADTQYF.

The rearrangement uses TRBV5-5 and TRBJ2-7; a weak D match, TRBD2 (6 bases). Germline V gene lookup returns CDR1 SGHKS and CDR2 YYEKEE (reference sequence). The CDR3 runs to 14 residues. V was trimmed by 3 bases and J by 1 base, leaving 11 bases between them. The CDR3 nucleotides are TGTGCCAGCAGCTGGAGGGACGCATCCTACGAGCAGTACTTC. It is translated as CASSWRDASYEQYF.

The gene calls are TRBV11-2 and TRBJ2-7; maybe TRBD2 (6 bases). The CDR3 covers 15 residues. Looked up from germline, CDR1 is SGHAT and CDR2 is FQNNGV. The germline V and J ends were trimmed by 0 bases and 2 bases, with 11 bases remaining between them. The CDR3 loop reads CASSLDPRGTYEQYF. CDR3 coding DNA: TGTGCCAGCAGCTTAGACCCCCGGGGGACCTACGAGCAGTACTTC.

The chain links TRBV6-1 to TRBJ1-2; 8 nucleotides align to TRBD1. This CDR3 is 16 amino acids long. Per the germline V gene, CDR1 is MNHNS and CDR2 is SASEGT. J gave up 2 bases and V 3 bases, and 8 bases lay outside the gene matches. Here the CDR3 reads CASSDPGQAGNYGYTF. The CDR3 DNA reads as TGTGCCAGCAGTGACCCGGGACAGGCAGGGAACTATGGCTACACCTTC.